Each of the 8 T cell receptor beta chains below was sequenced from the same sample in a study of Ad26.COV2.S vaccination and SARS-CoV-2 variants. Measured with immunoSEQ multiplex PCR; TCRdb has only the in-frame clones, and not every one. The sample includes 380,000 or so clones, roughly 90% of them seen just once. Treatment denoted: some 19 received Ad26.COV2.S at low or high dose, single or two shots; 5 received placebo; per-sample allocation not given. Each sample was drawn 63 days after the first injection (of vaccine or placebo). The specimen was peripheral blood, collected in a trial of Ad26.COV2.S vaccine versus placebo. The receptors here all came from a person aged 18-60 years who received the Ad26.COV2.S COVID-19 vaccine or a placebo.

This chain links TRBV4-3 with TRBJ1-3; weak D call: TRBD1 (5 bases). This CDR3 has 16 residues. Germline V CDR1 and CDR2: LGHNA, YSLEER. V dropped 6 bases and J dropped 8 bases, with 23 bases sitting between them. The chain's CDR3 is CASSLELQGRGDTIYF. In nucleotides, the CDR3 is TGCGCCAGCAGTCTAGAATTGCAGGGACGTGGGGACACCATATATTTT.

This clone has a handful of counts. Other nucleotide sequences in the sample specify the same CDR3. The V call is TRBV6-5, the J call TRBJ1-6; D call uncertain. CDR1 is MNHEY and CDR2 is SVGAGI in the germline V gene. The CDR3 loop spans 12 amino acids. Trimming shortened V by 2 bases and J by 7 bases, and 3 bases separated the two germline ends. The CDR3 sequence is CASSYRNSPLHF. In DNA, the CDR3 is TGTGCCAGCAGTTACCGGAATTCACCCCTCCACTTT.

This sequence joins TRBV2 and TRBJ2-5, with unresolved D. Germline V gene data show CDR1 as SNHLY and CDR2 as FYNNEI. The CDR3 has 14 residues. V dropped 2 bases and J dropped 2 bases, with 9 bases sitting between them. The CDR3: CASSESIQQETQYF. DNA of the CDR3: TGTGCCAGCAGTGAAAGTATACAACAAGAGACCCAGTACTTC.

The chain joins TRBV28 to TRBJ1-2; no definite D call. Germline CDR1 reads MDHEN; CDR2 reads SYDVKM. Trimming left V 7 bases short and J 0 bases short, with 12 bases between. The CDR3 covers 14 residues. The CDR3 loop is CASMVPNSNYGYTF. The DNA for the CDR3 is TGTGCCAGCATGGTCCCGAATTCTAACTATGGCTACACCTTC.

In the case of this clone: A much larger clonotype is one base distant, so this may be a read error. Written as DNA, the CDR3 is TGTGCCAGCCGAAGCAGGTTCTCTGAGGCCAACGTCCTGACTTTC. Residues: CASRSRFSEANVLTF. The chain combines TRBV5-4 with TRBJ2-6; D remains ambiguous. Germline V gene lookup returns CDR1 SGHNT and CDR2 YYREEE (reference sequence). This CDR3 comprises 15 residues. Supplemented by reference TRBV5-4 and TRBJ2-6, the full variable domain reads ETGVTQSPTHLIKTRGQQVTLRCSSQSGHNTVSWYQQALGQGPQFIFQYYREEENGRGNFPPRFSGLQFPNYSSELNVNALELDDSALYLCASRSRFSEANVLTFGAGSRLTVL.

This chain uses TRBV7-9 with TRBJ2-2, with D perhaps matching TRBD2 (5 bases). CDR3 length: 15 amino acids. Germline CDR1 SEHNR, CDR2 FQNEAQ (reference sequence). V was cut by 5 bases and J by 6 bases, with 16 bases left in between. CDR3 region: CASSPIAGAPGELFF. As DNA, the CDR3 is TGTGCCAGCAGCCCCATCGCGGGTGCGCCCGGGGAGCTGTTTTTT.

The V and J genes are TRBV9 and TRBJ1-4, with D hard to call. Germline CDR1 and CDR2: SGDLS and YYNGEE. V was cut by 1 base and J by 0 bases, with 10 bases left in between. The CDR3 runs to 16 residues. The chain's CDR3 is CASSVTGGPTNEKLFF. The CDR3, as DNA: TGTGCCAGCAGCGTAACTGGCGGCCCAACTAATGAAAAACTGTTTTTT. Using reference TRBV9 and TRBJ1-4 for the parts outside the CDR3, the full variable domain is DSGVTQTPKHLITATGQRVTLRCSPRSGDLSVYWYQQSLDQGLQFLIQYYNGEERAKGNILERFSAQQFPDLHSELNLSSLELGDSALYFCASSVTGGPTNEKLFFGSGTQLSVL.

V and J are TRBV9 and TRBJ1-1; TRBD1 aligns across 8 bases. Germline values: CDR1 SGDLS, CDR2 YYNGEE. The CDR3 covers 14 residues. With V trimmed by 4 bases and J by 1 base, 3 bases remained unmatched. CDR3 loop: CASSPDRGNTEAFF. The CDR3 nucleotides are TGTGCCAGCAGCCCCGACAGGGGGAACACTGAAGCTTTCTTT.